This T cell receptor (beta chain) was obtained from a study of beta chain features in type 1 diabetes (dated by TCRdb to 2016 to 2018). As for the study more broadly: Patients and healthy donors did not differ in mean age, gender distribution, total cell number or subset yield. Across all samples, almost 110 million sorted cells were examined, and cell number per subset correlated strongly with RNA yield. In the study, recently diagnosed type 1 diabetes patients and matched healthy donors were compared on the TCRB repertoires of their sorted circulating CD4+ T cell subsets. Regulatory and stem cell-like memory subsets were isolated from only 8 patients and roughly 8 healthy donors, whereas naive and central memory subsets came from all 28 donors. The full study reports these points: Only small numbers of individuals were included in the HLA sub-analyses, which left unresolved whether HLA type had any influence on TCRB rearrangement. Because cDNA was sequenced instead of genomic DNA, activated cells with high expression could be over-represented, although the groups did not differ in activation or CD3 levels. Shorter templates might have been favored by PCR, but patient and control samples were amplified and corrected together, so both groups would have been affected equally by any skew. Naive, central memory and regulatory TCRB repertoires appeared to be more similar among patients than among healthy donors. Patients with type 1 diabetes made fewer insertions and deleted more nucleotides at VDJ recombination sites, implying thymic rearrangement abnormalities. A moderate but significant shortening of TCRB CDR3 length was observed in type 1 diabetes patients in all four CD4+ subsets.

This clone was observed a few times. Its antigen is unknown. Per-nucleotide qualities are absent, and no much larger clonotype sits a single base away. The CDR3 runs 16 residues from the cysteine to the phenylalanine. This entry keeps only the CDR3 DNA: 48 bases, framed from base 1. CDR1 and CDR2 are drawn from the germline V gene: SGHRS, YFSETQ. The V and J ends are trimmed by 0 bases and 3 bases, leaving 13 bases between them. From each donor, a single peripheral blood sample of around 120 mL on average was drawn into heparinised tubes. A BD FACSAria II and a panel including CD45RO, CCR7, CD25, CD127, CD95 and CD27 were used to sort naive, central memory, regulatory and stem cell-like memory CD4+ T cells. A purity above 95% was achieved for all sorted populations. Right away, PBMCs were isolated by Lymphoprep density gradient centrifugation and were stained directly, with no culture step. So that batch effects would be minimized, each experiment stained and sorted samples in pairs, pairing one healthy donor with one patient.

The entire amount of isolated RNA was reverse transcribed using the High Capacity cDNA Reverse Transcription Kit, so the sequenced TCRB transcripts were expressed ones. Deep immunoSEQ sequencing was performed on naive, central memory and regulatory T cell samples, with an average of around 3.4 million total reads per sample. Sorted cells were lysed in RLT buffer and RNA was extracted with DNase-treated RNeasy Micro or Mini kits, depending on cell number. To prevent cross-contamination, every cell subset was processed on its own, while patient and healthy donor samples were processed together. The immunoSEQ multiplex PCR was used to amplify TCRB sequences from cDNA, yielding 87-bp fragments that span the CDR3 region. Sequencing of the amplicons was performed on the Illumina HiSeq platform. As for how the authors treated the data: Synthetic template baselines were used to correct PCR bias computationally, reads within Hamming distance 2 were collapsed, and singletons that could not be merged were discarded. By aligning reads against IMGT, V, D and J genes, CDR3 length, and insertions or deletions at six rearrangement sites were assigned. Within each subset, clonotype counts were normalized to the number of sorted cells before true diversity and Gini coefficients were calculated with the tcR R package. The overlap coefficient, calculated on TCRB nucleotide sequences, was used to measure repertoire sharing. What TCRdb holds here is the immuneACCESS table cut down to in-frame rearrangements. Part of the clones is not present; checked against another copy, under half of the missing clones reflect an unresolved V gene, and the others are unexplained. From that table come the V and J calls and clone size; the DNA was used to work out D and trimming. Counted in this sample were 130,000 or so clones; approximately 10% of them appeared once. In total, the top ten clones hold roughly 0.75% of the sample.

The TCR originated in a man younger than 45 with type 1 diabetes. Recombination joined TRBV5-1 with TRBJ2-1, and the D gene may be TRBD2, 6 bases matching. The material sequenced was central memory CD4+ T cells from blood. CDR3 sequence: CASSLVAGGNYNEQFF. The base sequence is TGCGCCAGCAGCTTGGTAGCCGGGGGAAACTACAATGAGCAGTTCTTC.